This is a list of T cell receptor beta chains from one sample in a study of T cells after yellow fever vaccination. A single record per CDR3 protein comes from TCRdb applying MiXCR to the 5' RACE reads. The repertoire holds 600,000 to 750,000 distinct CDR3 sequences, with over 9% as singletons. The input for sequencing was PBMCs, taken on the day of the yellow fever booster vaccination. Source of these receptors: a man younger than 45 who received the YFV17D yellow fever vaccine. Both conserved end residues are part of each CDR3. The D gene is left open where the match is weak. The size entry is marked missing in some rows and otherwise reads once, few, many or a size class.

v_call	d_call	j_call	clone_size	cdr3_aa	cdr3_nt
TRBV28	-	TRBJ2-1	few	CATRTNYNEQFF	TGTGCCACCCGGACTAATTACAATGAGCAGTTCTTC
TRBV6-6	-	TRBJ2-7	many	CASTPRGDYEQYF	TGTGCCAGCACCCCACGTGGCGACTACGAGCAGTACTTC
TRBV29-1	TRBD2	TRBJ2-5	few	CSVDLAGGETQYF	TGCAGCGTTGACCTAGCGGGAGGTGAGACCCAGTACTTC
TRBV9	-	TRBJ2-2	-	CASSPRGGGLTGELFF	TGTGCCAGCAGCCCCCGCGGGGGCGGGCTGACCGGGGAGCTGTTTTTT
TRBV7-3	-	TRBJ2-3	few	CASSLMTGDTQYF	TGTGCCAGCAGCCTCATGACTGGAGATACGCAGTATTTT
TRBV6-2/TRBV6-3	-	TRBJ2-1	many	CASSYGGSSYNEQFF	TGTGCCAGCAGTTACGGGGGGAGCTCCTACAATGAGCAGTTCTTC
TRBV7-2	-	TRBJ1-6	-	CASSLGSGRTTSPLHF	TGTGCCAGCAGCTTAGGGAGCGGCAGAACAACTTCACCCCTCCACTTT
TRBV5-1	-	TRBJ2-5	few	CASSLTGRRQETQYF	TGCGCCAGCAGCTTGACAGGGAGGAGGCAAGAGACCCAGTACTTC
TRBV15	-	TRBJ1-2	few	CATSKGGGSSNGYTF	TGTGCCACCAGCAAGGGCGGGGGCAGCAGTAATGGCTACACCTTC
TRBV4-3	-	TRBJ2-7	few	CASSQAAGYEQYF	TGCGCCAGCAGCCAAGCGGCAGGATACGAGCAGTACTTC